This entry is about one T cell receptor beta chain. Its antigen is still unknown. The CDR3 loop spans 16 amino acids. The germline V gene encodes CDR1 SEHNR and CDR2 FQNEAQ (reference sequence). The V segment lost 2 bases and the J segment 5 bases; nucleotides outside the gene matches: 9. This sample is part of a study of shared clonotypes between healthy human individuals. Points from the study as a whole: Generation probability values for non-shared clonotypes were lower than those for clonotypes shared by all four donors.

Each subset's genomic DNA was shared equally among a number of immunoSEQ plates. Per the original data handling: Junction-only immunoSEQ data arrived without quality scores, meaning filtering differed. The table came from immunoSEQ multiplex PCR; TCRdb's copy has only in-frame clones and leaves some out. The V and J calls and clone size were taken over from that table, and D and trimming were inferred from the DNA. In the table there are 1.5 million to 2.5 million clones, approximately 94% of which are singletons. Terminally differentiated effector memory CD45RA+ cells were left out of the naive CD8 fraction, which was CD45RO-negative and positively selected for CCR7.

The chain has TRBV7-9 and TRBJ2-7; 10 bases fit TRBD2. This receptor was identified in a man between 18 and 29 years old in good health. Sample: naive CD8+ T cells sorted from blood. The chain's CDR3 is CASSLNFGLAGDEQYF. For the CDR3, the DNA is TGTGCCAGCAGCTTAAATTTCGGGCTAGCGGGAGACGAGCAGTACTTC.